These 26 T cell receptor beta chains were all obtained from the same sample, sequenced in a study of T cell responses to AZD1222 COVID-19 vaccine. Sequenced by immunoSEQ multiplex PCR; TCRdb stores in-frame clones only, minus some. In the table there are 150,000 or so clones, 80% to 95% of which are singletons. Sequenced material: peripheral blood, taken 28 days after the second AZD1222 dose. All receptors derive from an adult who received the AZD1222 COVID-19 vaccine.

The chain is built from TRBV10-3 and TRBJ2-1; maybe TRBD2 (5 bases). The CDR3 is made up of 12 amino acids. V gave up 2 bases and J gave up 7 bases, with 6 bases separating them. The germline V gene has CDR1 ENHRY and CDR2 SYGVKD. CDR3 sequence: CAISERGNEQFF. In DNA, the CDR3 is TGTGCCATCAGTGAGCGCGGGAATGAGCAGTTCTTC.

The table lists this clone with a count of one. CDR3 in amino acids: CASSQRPAAYYNSPLHF. The CDR3 DNA follows: TGTGCCAGCAGCCAACGCCCGGCAGCTTACTATAATTCACCCCTCCACTTT. This chain links TRBV5-6 with TRBJ1-6; D is undetermined. V was clipped by 4 bases and J by 3 bases, with 17 bases between them. The CDR3 spans 17 residues. CDR1 SGHDT and CDR2 YYEEEE come from the germline V gene. Full variable domain (rest looked up from reference TRBV5-6 and TRBJ1-6): DAGVTQSPTHLIKTRGQQVTLRCSPKSGHDTVSWYQQALGQGPQFIFQYYEEEERQRGNFPDRFSGHQFPNYSSELNVNALLLGDSALYLCASSQRPAAYYNSPLHFGNGTRLTVT.

The chain joins TRBV5-1 to TRBJ2-7; D is perhaps TRBD1 or TRBD2 (6 bases each). The CDR3 is 15 residues long. Trimming left V 0 bases short and J 2 bases short, with 12 bases between. The V gene's germline CDR1 is SGHRS and CDR2 YFSETQ. The CDR3 DNA follows: TGCGCCAGCAGCTTGGGGGGGGCGACCACCTACGAGCAGTACTTC. It is translated as CASSLGGATTYEQYF.

CDR3 loop: CASIHPEQVTAEAFF. CDR3 nucleotide sequence: TGTGCCAGCATTCACCCCGAACAAGTAACGGCTGAAGCTTTCTTT. This chain links TRBV6-5 with TRBJ1-1; D remains unclear. CDR3 length equals 15 residues. With 7 bases removed from V and 6 bases from J, the gap between germline ends came to 21 bases. Germline CDR1 and CDR2: MNHEY and SVGAGI.

The J gene is TRBJ1-5, the V gene TRBV28; TRBD1 matches at 7 bases. Germline CDR1 MDHEN, CDR2 SYDVKM. The CDR3 consists of 16 residues. With V trimmed by 3 bases and J by 6 bases, 11 bases remained unmatched. Here the CDR3 reads CASSFFRTGGFQPQHF. In DNA, the CDR3 is TGTGCCAGCAGTTTCTTTCGGACAGGCGGGTTTCAGCCCCAGCATTTT.

The CDR3 region is CASSLRTGSGEQFF. The CDR3 DNA is TGTGCCAGCAGTTTAAGGACAGGGAGTGGTGAGCAGTTCTTC. The chain links TRBV28 to TRBJ2-1; the match to TRBD1 covers 8 bases. Germline trimming cut 2 bases from V and 9 bases from J; bases unmatched to any gene: 6. Germline V gene lookup returns CDR1 MDHEN and CDR2 SYDVKM. The CDR3 length is 14 residues.

On this clone: In the same sample, other DNA sequences code for this CDR3. The chain recombines TRBV19 with TRBJ1-5; D unresolved. The CDR3 extends over 12 amino acids. Germline assignment: CDR1 LNHDA and CDR2 SQIVND (reference sequence). V was trimmed by 3 bases and J by 6 bases, leaving 6 bases between them. DNA of the CDR3: TGTGCCAGTAGTATTGGTGCTCAGCCCCAGCATTTT. This codes for CASSIGAQPQHF.

The J gene is TRBJ2-7, the V gene TRBV6-5, with D perhaps TRBD1 or TRBD2 (5 bases each). The germline gives CDR1 MNHEY, CDR2 SVGAGI. Trimming stripped 10 bases from V and 0 bases from J, with 13 bases between. The CDR3 sequence is 13 residues long. DNA for the CDR3: TGTGCCACCCGCCGGGACCGCTCCTACGAGCAGTACTTC. It codes for CATRRDRSYEQYF.

This chain's CDR3 is CASSQDRGSGSYDEQYF. The CDR3 DNA reads TGCGCCAGCAGCCAAGATCGTGGGAGCGGGAGTTACGACGAGCAGTACTTC. The V gene is TRBV4-1, the J gene TRBJ2-7; 8 nucleotides align to TRBD2. Germline V CDR1 and CDR2: MGHRA, YSYEKL. The CDR3 loop spans 17 amino acids. Germline trimming cut 0 bases from V and 5 bases from J; bases unmatched to any gene: 12.

This clone has just one count. The chain recombines TRBV10-3 with TRBJ1-1, with D maybe TRBD1 (6 bases). Germline assignment: CDR1 ENHRY and CDR2 SYGVKD. This CDR3 has 15 residues. V was cut by 0 bases and J by 2 bases, with 10 bases left in between. The CDR3 protein is CAISESGTPNTEAFF. For the CDR3, the DNA is TGTGCCATCAGTGAGTCCGGGACACCAAACACTGAAGCTTTCTTT.

The rearrangement links TRBV27 to TRBJ2-7, with D tentatively TRBD2 (6 bases). Germline values: CDR1 MNHEY, CDR2 SMNVEV (reference sequence). This CDR3 contains 14 residues. V was cut by 5 bases and J by 3 bases, with 14 bases left in between. The CDR3 DNA is TGTGCCAGCAGTGCGGGATCCGTAATCTACGAGCAGTACTTC. Its translation is CASSAGSVIYEQYF.

This clone was seen a single time. The rearrangement links TRBV4-1 to TRBJ1-1; no reliable D call. Germline values: CDR1 MGHRA, CDR2 YSYEKL. The CDR3 consists of 16 residues. The V end was cut by 0 bases, the J end by 1 base, with 12 bases between. The CDR3 nucleotides are TGCGCCAGCAGCCAAGATCGGCGTCAGGAGAACACTGAAGCTTTCTTT. Its translation: CASSQDRRQENTEAFF.

The chain uses TRBV6-6 and TRBJ1-5; a possible D gene is TRBD1 (5 bases). The germline gives CDR1 MNHNY, CDR2 SVGAGI (reference sequence). This CDR3 has 12 amino acids. The V and J ends lost 8 bases and 4 bases respectively, with 9 bases between them. This CDR3 reads CASDGGNQPQHF. The CDR3 nucleotides read TGTGCCAGCGATGGGGGGAATCAGCCCCAGCATTTT.

The CDR3 reads CASSAGTSGHNEQFF. The CDR3 region has the DNA TGTGCCAGCAGCGCGGGGACTAGCGGGCACAATGAGCAGTTCTTC. The V and J genes are TRBV6-6 and TRBJ2-1; TRBD2 aligns across 12 bases. The CDR3 extends over 15 amino acids. Germline CDR1 reads MNHNY; CDR2 reads SVGAGI (reference sequence). J gave up 5 bases and V 6 bases, and 5 bases lay outside the gene matches.

The chain is built from TRBV15 and TRBJ1-2; D gene uncertain. Germline V gene data show CDR1 as LNHNV and CDR2 as YYDKDF (reference sequence). Trimming cost V 0 bases and J 4 bases, with 9 bases left between them. The CDR3 spans 14 residues. The CDR3 reads CATSRDTALYGYTF. The DNA for the CDR3 is TGTGCCACCAGCAGAGATACAGCCCTCTATGGCTACACCTTC.

The J gene is TRBJ2-6, the V gene TRBV5-1, with 9 bases identical to TRBD1. Per germline, CDR1 SGHRS and CDR2 YFSETQ. This CDR3 spans 14 amino acids. Trimming at V came to 0 bases and at J to 11 bases, leaving 3 bases not matched to a gene. CDR3 sequence reads: CASSLAGQGDVLTF. Here the CDR3 DNA reads TGCGCCAGCAGCTTGGCGGGACAGGGCGACGTCCTGACTTTC.

This clone appeared once. The chain combines TRBV20-1 with TRBJ1-2; D ambiguous. With 3 bases removed from V and 3 bases from J, the gap between germline ends came to 14 bases. Looked up from germline, CDR1 is DFQATT and CDR2 is SNEGSKA (reference sequence). CDR3 length: 14 amino acids. The DNA for the CDR3 is TGCAGTGCTAGTGGTCGGAGGCCGGACTATGGCTACACCTTC. It is translated as CSASGRRPDYGYTF.

The sample holds a few counts of this clone. The CDR3 spells CASGDVQGYYGYTF. CDR3 nucleotides: TGTGCCAGTGGGGATGTGCAGGGATACTATGGCTACACCTTC. The rearrangement joins TRBV28 to TRBJ1-2, with D possibly matching TRBD1 (5 bases). V shed 9 bases and J shed 3 bases, with 17 bases lying between them. CDR3 length equals 14 residues. In germline, CDR1 is MDHEN, CDR2 SYDVKM.

The chain has TRBV19 and TRBJ1-1; a weak D match, TRBD1 (5 bases). V gave up 3 bases and J gave up 0 bases, with 11 bases separating them. Per the germline V gene, CDR1 is LNHDA and CDR2 is SQIVND (reference sequence). The CDR3 spans 15 residues. CDR3 bases: TGTGCCAGTAGTATTTTCCAGGGACTGAACACTGAAGCTTTCTTT. Its translation: CASSIFQGLNTEAFF.

V gene TRBV14 combines with J gene TRBJ1-1; tentatively, D is TRBD1 (5 bases). Between the trimmed V and J ends, which lost 7 bases and 1 base, there was a span of 10 bases. CDR3 length: 13 amino acids. Germline-derived CDR1 and CDR2 are SGHDN and FVKESK. The CDR3 reads CASNLRGNTEAFF. CDR3 DNA: TGTGCCAGCAACTTAAGGGGGAACACTGAAGCTTTCTTT.

The CDR3 sequence: CASSKQGNTEAFF. The CDR3 nucleotides are TGTGCCAGCAGCAAACAGGGGAACACTGAAGCTTTCTTT. The chain is built from TRBV7-3 and TRBJ1-1; a weak D match, TRBD1 (6 bases). The germline CDR1 and CDR2 sequences are SGHTA and FQGTGA. Trimming removed 5 bases at V and 1 base at J, with 8 bases between. The CDR3 contains 13 residues.

The chain is built from TRBV10-3 and TRBJ2-2; 8 bases line up with TRBD1. The CDR3 sequence is 14 residues long. Trimming cost V 0 bases and J 15 bases; bases outside gene matches: 9. CDR1 is ENHRY and CDR2 is SYGVKD in the germline V gene. The chain's CDR3 is CAISESTGVGTVFF. The CDR3 nucleotides are TGTGCCATCAGTGAGTCGACAGGGGTGGGAACGGTGTTTTTT.

The chain combines TRBV10-1 with TRBJ1-1; D remains unclear. V was shortened by 0 bases and J by 3 bases, with 5 bases between the two germline ends. The germline V gene encodes CDR1 WNHNN and CDR2 SYGVQD (reference sequence). The length of the CDR3 is 13 residues. The CDR3 loop reads CASSESRDTEAFF. As DNA, the CDR3 is TGCGCCAGCAGTGAGTCTCGGGACACTGAAGCTTTCTTT.

The rearrangement links TRBV6-1 to TRBJ2-2, with TRBD2 matching 9 bases. J was trimmed by 4 bases and V by 4 bases; bases with no gene match: 10. Germline CDR1 is MNHNS and CDR2 is SASEGT. The CDR3 has 17 amino acids. The CDR3 DNA is TGTGCCAGCAGTGGCTATGCGGGAGGGCCGGTCACCGGGGAGCTGTTTTTT. Protein: CASSGYAGGPVTGELFF.

The chain couples TRBV30 to TRBJ1-5; tentative D call: TRBD1 (5 bases). There are 16 residues in the CDR3. Germline CDR1 is GTSNPN and CDR2 is SVGIG (reference sequence). V gave up 0 bases and J gave up 9 bases, with 21 bases separating them. CDR3 amino acids: CAWSVGVRAGWAPQHF. DNA for the CDR3: TGTGCCTGGAGTGTAGGGGTGCGGGCAGGTTGGGCGCCCCAGCATTTT. Filled out from reference TRBV30 and TRBJ1-5, the complete variable domain reads SQTIHQWPATLVQPVGSPLSLECTVEGTSNPNLYWYRQAAGRGLQLLFYSVGIGQISSEVPQNLSASRPQDRQFILSSKKLLLSDSGFYLCAWSVGVRAGWAPQHFGDGTRLSIL.

The CDR3 here is CASSIRPRDTEAFF. The CDR3 DNA is TGTGCCAGTAGTATTCGCCCCCGGGACACTGAAGCTTTCTTT. The rearrangement joins TRBV19 to TRBJ1-1, with D unclear. The germline CDR1 and CDR2 sequences are LNHDA and SQIVND (reference sequence). Trimming took 3 bases from V and 3 from J, leaving 11 bases between them. The CDR3 length is 14 residues.